The sequence of this T cell receptor beta chain was determined in a study of shared clonotypes between healthy human individuals. Study overall: Contributing individuals were two females and a few males aged 18 to 49.

Per germline, CDR1 MNHEY and CDR2 SVGAGI. This CDR3 has 14 residues. Deletions cut 7 bases from V and 0 bases from J, with 12 bases between. Libraries were prepared by immunoSEQ multiplex PCR; TCRdb keeps only in-frame clonotypes and omits some of them. The sample has about 1.5 million clones, 95% to 99% seen once; the top ten hold about 0.42%. This chain joins TRBV6-5 and TRBJ1-1; no firm D call. The sample comprised naive CD4+ T cells sorted from blood. Subset defined: CD45RA+ positively selected. This clonotype was obtained from a man under 40 in good health. The CDR3 sequence is CASTYGPLNTEAFF. The CDR3 bases are TGTGCCAGCACCTACGGGCCCCTGAACACTGAAGCTTTCTTT.